This T cell receptor (beta chain) was profiled in a study of blood T cell repertoires in COVID-19 (dated by TCRdb to the early 2020s). Concerning the study at large: Collaborator samples came from the United States, Italy and Spain and covered acute and convalescent phases of COVID-19. The prospective study material was composed of cDNA or gDNA derived from T cells, B-cell-depleted T cells, or PBMCs. Subjects who had been exposed to COVID-19, were actively infected with it, or had recovered from it provided the deeply sampled blood TCRbeta repertoires that made up the dataset. The repertoires were released in a freely available public database intended as a resource for research on the immune response to SARS-CoV-2. Samples came from the ongoing ImmuneRACE study (first 160 participants) plus 1,254 subjects from 6 global collaborators. Nearly every sample came with metadata listing a de-identified subject ID, COVID-19 status, age in years and sex. Where HLA class I and class II types were available, the types were taken from metadata supplied by the sample provider, not from assay-based typing. General findings and caveats noted by the study authors: How much clinical and demographic metadata was included differed by source and by participant, and the metadata was provided uncurated.

Enrolling through a virtual design, the prospective study's participants ranged in age from roughly 18 to 90 years and lived across more than 20 United States geographic areas. Cohort assignment in the prospective study relied on participant-reported clinical history from a screening survey and a study questionnaire. Exposed participants had been in contact with someone with a PCR-confirmed or clinician-diagnosed COVID-19 case within 2 weeks of study entry. In the prospective study, mobile phlebotomists collected whole blood, serum and a nasopharyngeal or oropharyngeal swab from each participant. Prospective study participants could optionally give additional blood draws and questionnaires over a roughly two-month period. Blood samples from the prospective study were shipped frozen or at room temperature prior to DNA extraction. TCRbeta CDR3 regions were amplified from genomic DNA by means of the immunoSEQ Assay, a bias-controlled multiplex PCR. The paper's data handling went like this. The number of nucleated cells in each sample was estimated by amplification of reference gene primers within the assay. To quantify the absolute abundance of each unique TCRbeta CDR3 rearrangement, sequence reads were collapsed and filtered. For each sample, productive Simpson clonality was calculated as the square root of Simpson's diversity index across productive rearrangements. TCRdb's version of the immuneACCESS table is confined to in-frame rearrangements and falls short of the full clone set. An unresolved V gene accounts for under half of the shortfall where checked; the remainder is of unknown origin. D and trimming were read from the DNA, whereas the V and J calls and clone size are those reported in that table. The sample table holds more than 150,000 clones, of which over 70% were seen once. The ten largest clones capture approximately 14% of the sample.

The junction shows trimming of 3 bases on V and 1 base on J, plus 9 bases between the germline ends. CDR1 and CDR2 are drawn from the germline V gene: SGHTA, FQGTGA. CDR3 length: 15 amino acids, cysteine to phenylalanine. Left in the record is the CDR3 DNA by itself, 45 bases read in frame from the first base. Concerning this clone: It lacks a known antigen. Base quality data are lacking; no much larger clone is found one base away. Other nucleotide sequences in the sample specify the same CDR3.

The V and J genes are TRBV7-3 and TRBJ2-2; 6 matching bases give a weak D call of TRBD2. The sequence came from a man between 60 and 75 years old who had been exposed to COVID-19. Sequencing was carried out using PBMCs or T cells enriched from blood (not recorded which). The CDR3 in this case is CASSFGTLNTGELFF. The DNA sequence is as follows: TGTGCCAGCAGCTTCGGGACTTTGAACACCGGGGAGCTGTTTTTT.